These 13 T cell receptor beta chains came from one sample sequenced in a study of OX40 agonist ivuxolimab in advanced cancers. The assay was immunoSEQ multiplex PCR, and TCRdb's table has in-frame clones only and misses some. The sample carries 55,000 to 80,000 clones, about 86% recorded once. The sequencing used CD4+ or CD8+ T cells sorted from blood, collected in a trial of the OX40 agonist ivuxolimab. These receptors originate from an adult with an advanced solid tumor such as melanoma, head and neck, liver or kidney cancer.

This chain joins TRBV2 and TRBJ2-7; D remains ambiguous. The CDR3 has 15 residues. V was trimmed by 0 bases and J by 3 bases, leaving 12 bases between them. Germline lookup yields CDR1 SNHLY and CDR2 FYNNEI. The chain's CDR3 is CASSEAWFIGYEQYF. The CDR3 DNA reads as TGTGCCAGCAGTGAAGCGTGGTTTATCGGCTACGAGCAGTACTTC.

V and J are TRBV18 and TRBJ1-5; 8 bases line up with TRBD1. CDR3 length: 18 residues. CDR1 is KGHSH and CDR2 is LQKENI in the germline V gene. J was trimmed by 1 base and V by 3 bases; bases with no gene match: 11. The CDR3 DNA follows: TGTGCCAGCTCACCCCAGGCGGCAGGGGGCCAAAGCAATCAGCCCCAGCATTTT. It specifies CASSPQAAGGQSNQPQHF. The whole variable domain, filled in from reference TRBV18 and TRBJ1-5, reads NAGVMQNPRHLVRRRGQEARLRCSPMKGHSHVYWYRQLPEEGLKFMVYLQKENIIDESGMPKERFSAEFPKEGPSILRIQQVVRGDSAAYFCASSPQAAGGQSNQPQHFGDGTRLSIL.

The CDR3 DNA reads TGTGCCAGCAGTTCACGGGGGGATAACACCGGGGAGCTGTTTTTT. This sequence encodes CASSSRGDNTGELFF. This chain links TRBV6-6 with TRBJ2-2; TRBD2 matches at 7 bases. The trim removed 4 bases at V and 2 bases at J, leaving 4 bases unmatched. This CDR3 is 15 amino acids long. The V gene's germline CDR1 is MNHNY and CDR2 SVGAGI (reference sequence).

V is TRBV19 and J is TRBJ2-7; TRBD2 agrees at 9 bases. The CDR3 extends over 16 amino acids. The junction had 12 bases not matched to a gene; V was cut back by 6 bases and J by 3 bases. Germline V gene sequence: CDR1 LNHDA, CDR2 SQIVND (reference sequence). Written as DNA, the CDR3 is TGTGCCAGTAGAGGGGCTAGCGGGACGAGGGGCTACGAGCAGTACTTC. Protein: CASRGASGTRGYEQYF.

The J gene is TRBJ1-3, the V gene TRBV4-2, with 7 nucleotides matching TRBD1. Germline lookup yields CDR1 LGHNA and CDR2 YNFKEQ. Trimming removed 1 base from V and 4 bases from J; junction bases left unmatched: 13. The CDR3 spans 18 residues. CDR3 sequence reads: CASSQALTGERIGNTIYF. CDR3 DNA sequence: TGTGCCAGCAGCCAAGCCTTAACAGGGGAACGAATCGGAAACACCATATATTTT.

The chain recombines TRBV9 with TRBJ1-6; weak D call: TRBD1 (6 bases). V lost 4 bases and J 7 bases, leaving 18 bases between the germline ends. From germline, CDR1 is SGDLS and CDR2 YYNGEE. This CDR3 is 16 amino acids long. The CDR3 is CASSIQRGEGNSPLHF. CDR3 nucleotide sequence: TGTGCCAGCAGCATCCAGAGGGGGGAGGGGAATTCACCCCTCCACTTT. Full variable domain (outside the CDR3, taken from reference TRBV9 and TRBJ1-6): DSGVTQTPKHLITATGQRVTLRCSPRSGDLSVYWYQQSLDQGLQFLIQYYNGEERAKGNILERFSAQQFPDLHSELNLSSLELGDSALYFCASSIQRGEGNSPLHFGNGTRLTVT.

The chain combines TRBV11-3 with TRBJ2-3; perhaps TRBD2 as D (5 bases). CDR1 is SGHNT, CDR2 YENEEA, per germline. This CDR3 has 15 residues. The V end lost 1 base, the J end lost 0 bases, and 8 bases lay between the germline ends. The CDR3 sequence is CASSLGGGSTDTQYF. The CDR3 DNA follows: TGTGCCAGCAGCTTAGGAGGCGGGAGCACAGATACGCAGTATTTT.

The chain joins TRBV4-1 to TRBJ2-2, with 16 bases aligning to TRBD2. The CDR3 extends over 18 amino acids. CDR1 is MGHRA, CDR2 YSYEKL, per germline. With V trimmed by 5 bases and J by 4 bases, 7 bases remained unmatched. The chain's CDR3 is CASSFLGLAGGPTGELFF. The CDR3, as DNA: TGCGCCAGCAGCTTCCTGGGACTAGCGGGGGGGCCCACCGGGGAGCTGTTTTTT.

This clone was seen a single time. This chain connects TRBV25-1 to TRBJ2-1, with D perhaps matching TRBD2 (6 bases). CDR1 is MGHDK, CDR2 SYGVNS, per germline. Trimming took 8 bases from V and 7 from J, leaving 12 bases between them. The length of the CDR3 is 12 residues. The CDR3 coding sequence is TGTGCCAGCTACTCCGGACTAAATGAGCAGTTCTTC. Its protein product is CASYSGLNEQFF. Filled out from reference TRBV25-1 and TRBJ2-1, the complete variable domain reads EADIYQTPRYLVIGTGKKITLECSQTMGHDKMYWYQQDPGMELHLIHYSYGVNSTEKGDLSSESTVSRIRTEHFPLTLESARPSHTSQYLCASYSGLNEQFFGPGTRLTVL.

The chain carries TRBV6-6 and TRBJ1-5; weak D call: TRBD1 (5 bases). Germline-derived CDR1 and CDR2 are MNHNY and SVGAGI (reference sequence). This CDR3 region has 14 residues. Trimming pared 8 bases from V and 6 bases from J, leaving 17 bases between. The CDR3 protein is CASGMGQVVQPQHF. The CDR3 nucleotides read TGTGCCAGCGGAATGGGGCAGGTAGTTCAGCCCCAGCATTTT.

The chain combines TRBV11-2 with TRBJ1-6; D is uncertain. Germline V CDR1 and CDR2: SGHAT, FQNNGV. Trimming stripped 0 bases from V and 3 bases from J, with 6 bases between. The CDR3 sequence is 15 residues long. The CDR3 sequence is CASSLETNYNSPLHF. CDR3 DNA: TGTGCCAGCAGCTTAGAAACTAACTATAATTCACCCCTCCACTTT.

This sequence joins TRBV10-3 and TRBJ2-3, with D perhaps TRBD1 (5 bases). This CDR3 contains 17 residues. V was shortened by 0 bases and J by 3 bases, with 16 bases between the two germline ends. Germline V gene sequence: CDR1 ENHRY, CDR2 SYGVKD. The chain's CDR3 is CAISESTTVSRTDTQYF. Written as DNA, the CDR3 is TGTGCCATCAGTGAGTCCACGACAGTTTCCCGGACAGATACGCAGTATTTT.

The chain uses TRBV19 and TRBJ1-2; 11 bases match TRBD1. After removal of 3 bases from V and 4 bases from J, the junction contained 4 bases not matched to a gene. Per the germline V gene, CDR1 is LNHDA and CDR2 is SQIVND (reference sequence). This CDR3 spans 15 amino acids. This CDR3 reads CASSIGTGGSYGYTF. The CDR3 nucleotides are TGTGCCAGTAGTATCGGGACAGGGGGAAGCTATGGCTACACCTTC.